This paragraph covers one TCR beta chain sequence. Its antigen is unidentified. The CDR3 spans 13 residues. With 0 bases removed from V and 8 bases from J, the gap between germline ends came to 11 bases. Per germline, CDR1 SGHRS and CDR2 YFSETQ. By quantitative 5'-RACE with molecular barcodes, the TCR beta libraries were made. TCRdb recomputed calls from the 5' RACE reads with MiXCR, one row per CDR3 protein. The table lists 670,000 or so distinct CDR3 sequences, roughly 19% of them singletons. The sample comes from a study of CD8 T cells in ankylosing spondylitis. Study-level points and caveats: Clones linked to the disease showed a CD8+ phenotype. They occurred at relatively low frequencies in peripheral blood. A motif of roughly 8 highly homologous TCR beta variants was seen as apparently characteristic of ankylosing spondylitis blood. Disease-linked clones were reportedly significantly enriched in matched ankylosing spondylitis synovial fluid.

The chain combines TRBV5-1 with TRBJ1-2, with D hard to call. The sequenced sample consisted of blood, either unsorted or a sorted T cell fraction (not recorded which). The TCR sequence derives from a male donor with ankylosing spondylitis. CDR3 DNA: TGCGCCAGCAGCTTGGGAAGTGCAGAGGGCTACACCTTC. Translated: CASSLGSAEGYTF.